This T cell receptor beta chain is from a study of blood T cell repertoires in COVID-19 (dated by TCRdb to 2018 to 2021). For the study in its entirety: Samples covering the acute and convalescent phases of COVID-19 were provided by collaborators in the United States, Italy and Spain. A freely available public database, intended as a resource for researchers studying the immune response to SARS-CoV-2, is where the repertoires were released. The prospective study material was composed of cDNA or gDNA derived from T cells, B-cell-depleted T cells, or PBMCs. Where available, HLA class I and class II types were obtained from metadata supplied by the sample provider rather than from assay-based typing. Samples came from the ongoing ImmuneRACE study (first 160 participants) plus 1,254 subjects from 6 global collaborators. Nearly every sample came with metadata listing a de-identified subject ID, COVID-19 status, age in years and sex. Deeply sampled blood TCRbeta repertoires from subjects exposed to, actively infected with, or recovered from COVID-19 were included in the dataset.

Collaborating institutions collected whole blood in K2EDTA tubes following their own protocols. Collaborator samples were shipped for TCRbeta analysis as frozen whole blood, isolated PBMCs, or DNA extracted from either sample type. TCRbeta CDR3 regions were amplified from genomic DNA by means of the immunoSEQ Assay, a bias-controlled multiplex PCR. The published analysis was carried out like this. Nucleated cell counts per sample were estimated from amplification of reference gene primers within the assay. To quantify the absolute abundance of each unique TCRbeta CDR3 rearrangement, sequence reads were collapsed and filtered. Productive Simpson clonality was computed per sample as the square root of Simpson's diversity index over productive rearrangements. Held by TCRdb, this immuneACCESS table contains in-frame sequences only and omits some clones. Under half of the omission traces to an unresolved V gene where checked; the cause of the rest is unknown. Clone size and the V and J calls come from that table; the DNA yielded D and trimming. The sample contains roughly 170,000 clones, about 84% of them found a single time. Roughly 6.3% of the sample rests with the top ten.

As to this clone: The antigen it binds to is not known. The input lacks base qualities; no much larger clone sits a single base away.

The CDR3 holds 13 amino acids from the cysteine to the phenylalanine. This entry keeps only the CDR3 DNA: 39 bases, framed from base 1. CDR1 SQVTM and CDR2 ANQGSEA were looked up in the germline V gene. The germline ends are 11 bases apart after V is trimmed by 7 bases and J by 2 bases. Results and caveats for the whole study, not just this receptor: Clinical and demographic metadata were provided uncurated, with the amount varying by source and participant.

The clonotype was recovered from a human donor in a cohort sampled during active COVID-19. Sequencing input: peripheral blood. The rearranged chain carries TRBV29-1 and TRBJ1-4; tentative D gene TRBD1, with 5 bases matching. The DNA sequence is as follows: TGCAGCGCTGGGGCGGGGACTAATGAAAAACTGTTTTTT. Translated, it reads CSAGAGTNEKLFF.